This T cell receptor (beta chain) appears in the sequencing data of a study of kidney transplant recipient with SARS-CoV-2 infection. There are many counts of this clonotype. In TCRdb, the reads were re-called with MiXCR into one record per CDR3 protein. The data hold fewer than 250,000 distinct CDR3 sequences, with about 30% observed a single time. CDR3 size: 13 residues. Germline CDR1 reads MNHEY; CDR2 reads SVGEGT. Trimming stripped 7 bases from V and 1 base from J, with 10 bases between. This clonotype was obtained from a young adult male patient who had COVID-19 and was a kidney transplant recipient. Some T cells could come from the graft donor. This material consisted of a blood sample, taken at baseline and on roughly day 110 from a kidney transplant recipient. The genes are TRBV6-2 or TRBV6-3 and TRBJ2-5, with D perhaps TRBD1 (5 bases). CDR3 loop: CASTQGLQETQYF. CDR3 nucleotides: TGTGCCAGCACCCAGGGCCTCCAAGAGACCCAGTACTTC.